Listed here are 7 T cell receptor beta chains from one sample, sequenced in a study of shared clonotypes between healthy human individuals (dated by TCRdb to the early 2020s). Libraries came from the immunoSEQ multiplex PCR assay. Held by TCRdb, this immuneACCESS table contains in-frame sequences only and omits some clones. Under half of the omission traces to an unresolved V gene where checked; the cause of the rest is unknown. This sample lists millions of clones; approximately 93% were detected once. The top ten constitute around 0.4% of the sample. Specimen: naive CD4+ T cells from PBMCs. Interpreted using the paper, the cell subset or site label stands for: CD45RA+ positively selected. These receptors were obtained from a man younger than 35 in good health. Some clones in this sample may be carry-over from other donors' samples.

This chain uses TRBV28 with TRBJ2-7; 8 bases match TRBD1. There are 14 residues in the CDR3. The germline V gene encodes CDR1 MDHEN and CDR2 SYDVKM. V lost 5 bases and J lost 7; bases outside the gene matches: 10. CDR3 residues: CASSAMTGAREQYF. For the CDR3, the DNA is TGTGCCAGCAGTGCAATGACAGGGGCTAGGGAGCAGTACTTC.

Details on this clone: Other DNA sequences in this sample translate to the same CDR3. The chain recombines TRBV20-1 with TRBJ1-1; unclear D gene. The germline V and J ends were trimmed by 5 bases and 4 bases, with 8 bases remaining between them. Per germline, CDR1 DFQATT and CDR2 SNEGSKA (reference sequence). This CDR3 has 11 residues. CDR3 loop: CSAGGGTEAFF. CDR3 bases: TGCAGTGCTGGAGGTGGCACTGAAGCTTTCTTT.

The chain recombines TRBV5-1 with TRBJ1-2, with 7 bases matching TRBD1. J was trimmed by 7 bases and V by 4 bases; bases with no gene match: 4. CDR1 is SGHRS, CDR2 YFSETQ, per germline. The CDR3 totals 12 residues. The CDR3 loop reads CASSQQGFGYTF. The CDR3 bases are TGCGCCAGCAGCCAACAGGGGTTTGGCTACACCTTC.

J is TRBJ1-1 and V is TRBV10-2; possible D gene TRBD1, 5 bases. V lost 3 bases and J 1 base, leaving 21 bases between the germline ends. Germline CDR1 and CDR2: WSHSY and SAAADI. CDR3 length equals 18 residues. In DNA form, the CDR3 reads TGCGCCAGCAGTGAACGAGGTGGGGGGGTTGGGGAGAACACTGAAGCTTTCTTT. Translated, it gives CASSERGGGVGENTEAFF.

This sequence joins TRBV2 and TRBJ1-1; 9 nucleotides align to TRBD1. V shed 7 bases, J shed 4 bases, and the junction held 4 bases outside the gene matches. The CDR3 is 13 residues long. CDR1 and CDR2 (germline): SNHLY, FYNNEI. CDR3 region: CASTEDRGTEAFF. The CDR3 bases are TGTGCCAGCACCGAGGACAGGGGCACTGAAGCTTTCTTT. The full variable domain, completed using reference TRBV2 and TRBJ1-1, is EPEVTQTPSHQVTQMGQEVILRCVPISNHLYFYWYRQILGQKVEFLVSFYNNEISEKSEIFDDQFSVERPDGSNFTLKIRSTKLEDSAMYFCASTEDRGTEAFFGQGTRLTVV.

The V and J genes are TRBV27 and TRBJ1-1; the D gene is possibly TRBD1 (5 bases). The V end lost 6 bases, the J end lost 7 bases, and 15 bases lay between the germline ends. From germline, CDR1 is MNHEY and CDR2 SMNVEV (reference sequence). The CDR3 consists of 13 residues. CDR3: CASRPTGVGEAFF. The CDR3 region has the DNA TGTGCCAGCAGGCCCACAGGAGTCGGTGAAGCTTTCTTT.

This sequence joins TRBV29-1 and TRBJ2-2; 9 nucleotides align to TRBD1. This CDR3 comprises 17 residues. J was trimmed by 0 bases and V by 7 bases; bases with no gene match: 12. Germline CDR1 reads SQVTM; CDR2 reads ANQGSEA. As DNA, the CDR3 is TGCAGCGCCCTTGGGACAGGGATAGGCCCGAACACCGGGGAGCTGTTTTTT. This translates into CSALGTGIGPNTGELFF.